A single sample gave rise to the 24 T cell receptor beta chains below, sequenced in a study of TIL therapy for anti-PD-1-resistant metastatic lung cancer. The time point is: pre-treatment sample, taken before nivolumab and TIL therapy. Sequencing used immunoSEQ v3. The repertoire was sequenced with immunoSEQ multiplex PCR; TCRdb's copy has only in-frame clones and lacks some. Of 50,000 to 70,000 clones listed, about 81% are singletons. Material: blood, obtained at baseline. The receptor set was obtained from a person between 30 and 79 years old with non-small cell lung cancer.

The V and J genes are TRBV9 and TRBJ2-1; 7 bases are shared with TRBD2. This CDR3 has 15 residues. V lost 4 bases, J lost 1 base, and 5 bases stayed unmatched. Germline V gene lookup returns CDR1 SGDLS and CDR2 YYNGEE. In DNA, the CDR3 is TGTGCCAGCAGCATGAGCGGGAAGTCCTACAATGAGCAGTTCTTC. This codes for CASSMSGKSYNEQFF.

This rearrangement joins TRBV5-4 to TRBJ2-3, with D unresolved. This CDR3 spans 13 amino acids. Per germline, CDR1 SGHNT and CDR2 YYREEE (reference sequence). The V end was cut by 0 bases, the J end by 1 base, with 3 bases between. DNA for the CDR3: TGTGCCAGCAGCTTGGCAGGCACAGATACGCAGTATTTT. Translation: CASSLAGTDTQYF.

As DNA, the CDR3 is TGCGCCAGCAGCTTGGAAGGGACTAGCGGCACAGATACGCAGTATTTT. Its protein is CASSLEGTSGTDTQYF. The gene calls are TRBV5-1 and TRBJ2-3, with 10 bases identical to TRBD2. The CDR3 covers 16 residues. Germline CDR1 reads SGHRS; CDR2 reads YFSETQ. V dropped 0 bases and J dropped 1; count of bases not matched to a gene: 2.

The chain is built from TRBV7-9 and TRBJ2-5; maybe TRBD2 (6 bases). V dropped 5 bases and J dropped 1 base, with 14 bases sitting between them. Germline assignment: CDR1 SEHNR and CDR2 FQNEAQ (reference sequence). There are 15 residues in the CDR3. In nucleotides, the CDR3 is TGTGCCAGCAGCCTGTGGCGGCGGGGCCAAGAGACCCAGTACTTC. Translating gives CASSLWRRGQETQYF.

The gene calls are TRBV20-1 and TRBJ2-1; 11 nucleotides match TRBD2. Germline V CDR1 and CDR2: DFQATT, SNEGSKA (reference sequence). V gave up 3 bases and J gave up 11 bases; unmatched junction bases: 3. The CDR3 length is 12 residues. The CDR3 sequence is CSASTSGSQQFF. The CDR3 nucleotides read TGCAGTGCTAGTACTAGCGGGAGCCAGCAGTTCTTC.

The chain combines TRBV3-1 (or the pseudogene TRBV3-2) with TRBJ1-1; D might be TRBD1 (5 bases). With 1 base removed from V and 2 bases from J, the gap between germline ends came to 11 bases. The CDR3 length is 15 residues. CDR1 is LGHDT, CDR2 YNNKEL, per germline (reference sequence). The CDR3, as DNA: TGTGCCAGCAGCCAAGTTACAGGTAAAAACACTGAAGCTTTCTTT. Protein product: CASSQVTGKNTEAFF.

This CDR3 is CASSYSGNRNQPQHF. The CDR3 coding sequence is TGTGCCAGCAGTTACTCGGGGAACAGAAATCAGCCCCAGCATTTT. The rearrangement uses TRBV6-6 and TRBJ1-5; D gene uncertain. V lost 0 bases and J 4 bases, leaving 10 bases between the germline ends. The germline CDR1 and CDR2 sequences are MNHNY and SVGAGI (reference sequence). The CDR3 loop spans 15 amino acids.

A remark on this clone: This specimen includes other DNA sequences encoding the same CDR3. This sequence joins TRBV6-5 and TRBJ1-1; D not resolved. The length of the CDR3 is 13 residues. V was cut by 4 bases and J by 0 bases, with 6 bases left in between. Germline V gene sequence: CDR1 MNHEY, CDR2 SVGAGI. CDR3 region: CASSFGMNTEAFF. DNA for the CDR3: TGTGCCAGCAGTTTTGGGATGAACACTGAAGCTTTCTTT.

The chain recombines TRBV2 with TRBJ1-1, with D possibly matching TRBD1 (6 bases). V was pared by 8 bases and J by 8 bases, with 9 bases between. Germline values: CDR1 SNHLY, CDR2 FYNNEI. The length of the CDR3 is 10 residues. The chain's CDR3 is CASRGGEAFF. DNA of the CDR3: TGTGCCAGCCGAGGGGGAGAAGCTTTCTTT.

V and J are TRBV6-2 or TRBV6-3 and TRBJ1-1; weak D call: TRBD1 (5 bases). The ends were cut back, 6 bases at V and 4 bases at J, with 21 bases in the middle. CDR3 size: 16 residues. Germline loops: CDR1 MNHEY, CDR2 SVGEGT. The CDR3: CASSPPLWDLGTEAFF. In nucleotides, the CDR3 is TGTGCCAGCAGCCCCCCCCTCTGGGACCTAGGCACTGAAGCTTTCTTT.

V gene TRBV27 combines with J gene TRBJ2-1; 8 positions match TRBD1. The length of the CDR3 is 15 residues. Germline CDR1 MNHEY, CDR2 SMNVEV (reference sequence). V shed 6 bases, J shed 5 bases, and the junction held 9 bases outside the gene matches. CDR3 nucleotides: TGTGCCAGCAGGAGCGACAGGGGCACGAACAATGAGCAGTTCTTC. This translates into CASRSDRGTNNEQFF.

The V call is TRBV30, the J call TRBJ1-5; TRBD1 agrees at 8 bases. CDR1 GTSNPN and CDR2 SVGIG come from the germline V gene (reference sequence). J was trimmed by 7 bases and V by 0 bases; bases with no gene match: 5. The CDR3 consists of 14 residues. In nucleotides, the CDR3 is TGTGCCTGGAGTGTACACGGACAGGGACAGCCCCAGCATTTT. Translated: CAWSVHGQGQPQHF.

The chain joins TRBV28 to TRBJ1-4; 9 bases fit TRBD1. Germline lookup yields CDR1 MDHEN and CDR2 SYDVKM. V shed 4 bases, J shed 8 bases, and the junction held 5 bases outside the gene matches. The CDR3 is 14 residues long. The CDR3 reads CASSSTGGAEKLFF. CDR3 coding DNA: TGTGCCAGCAGTTCTACAGGGGGCGCGGAAAAACTGTTTTTT.

The rearrangement uses TRBV5-1 and TRBJ1-2; D is ambiguous. The CDR3 is made up of 12 amino acids. The V gene lost 0 bases and the J gene lost 8 bases, with 8 bases spanning the gap. The germline gives CDR1 SGHRS, CDR2 YFSETQ. The CDR3 reads CASSLEGSGYTF. The CDR3 region has the DNA TGCGCCAGCAGCTTGGAGGGTTCGGGCTACACCTTC. The variable domain in full, completed from reference TRBV5-1 and TRBJ1-2, reads KAGVTQTPRYLIKTRGQQVTLSCSPISGHRSVSWYQQTPGQGLQFLFEYFSETQRNKGNFPGRFSGRQFSNSRSEMNVSTLELGDSALYLCASSLEGSGYTFGSGTRLTVV.

The chain has TRBV27 and TRBJ1-5, with unresolved D. V lost 3 bases and J lost 2, with 11 bases in between. This CDR3 spans 15 amino acids. The germline CDR1 and CDR2 sequences are MNHEY and SMNVEV (reference sequence). The CDR3 DNA sequence: TGTGCCAGCAGTTTTTGGGGATACGGCAATCAGCCCCAGCATTTT. The encoded protein is CASSFWGYGNQPQHF.

The chain combines TRBV7-2 with TRBJ2-1; maybe TRBD2 (6 bases). Germline V lookup: CDR1 SGHTA, CDR2 FQGNSA. The germline V and J ends were trimmed by 5 bases and 10 bases, with 24 bases remaining between them. The CDR3 runs to 16 residues. DNA of the CDR3: TGTGCCAGCAGCCGCCAGGAGGGCCTGACTATGGCGGAGCAGTTCTTC. It specifies CASSRQEGLTMAEQFF. The full variable domain, in which reference TRBV7-2 and TRBJ2-1 provide the parts outside the CDR3, is GAGVSQSPSNKVTEKGKDVELRCDPISGHTALYWYRQSLGQGLEFLIYFQGNSAPDKSGLPSDRFSAERTGGSVSTLTIQRTQQEDSAVYLCASSRQEGLTMAEQFFGPGTRLTVL.

This clone appeared a single time. This rearrangement joins TRBV7-2 to TRBJ1-4; D not certain. V was shortened by 4 bases and J by 4 bases, with 13 bases between the two germline ends. Germline V lookup: CDR1 SGHTA, CDR2 FQGNSA. This CDR3 spans 15 amino acids. The DNA for the CDR3 is TGTGCCAGCAGCTCATGGACGGTCCGTAATGAAAAACTGTTTTTT. The encoded protein is CASSSWTVRNEKLFF.

V is TRBV11-3 and J is TRBJ2-7; 7 nucleotides agree with TRBD2. CDR3 length: 13 amino acids. Trimming took 4 bases from V and 7 from J; bases not matched to a gene: 7. From germline, CDR1 is SGHNT and CDR2 YENEEA. The CDR3 nucleotides are TGTGCCAGCAGCTATCGCGGGAGCAAAGAGCAGTACTTC. Its translation: CASSYRGSKEQYF.

The rearrangement uses TRBV27 and TRBJ2-7; 10 nucleotides agree with TRBD1. The CDR3 consists of 15 residues. Germline V gives CDR1 MNHEY, CDR2 SMNVEV (reference sequence). Trimming took 5 bases from V and 3 from J; bases not matched to a gene: 7. The CDR3, as DNA: TGTGCCAGCAGTCCCAGGACAGGGGGTAACTACGAGCAGTACTTC. It codes for CASSPRTGGNYEQYF.

V usage is TRBV28 and J usage is TRBJ1-3, with a weak D call TRBD1 (6 bases). Trimming took 5 bases from V and 7 from J, leaving 9 bases between them. Per the germline V gene, CDR1 is MDHEN and CDR2 is SYDVKM. The CDR3 is 12 residues long. The CDR3 coding sequence is TGTGCCAGCAGTGGAGGGGGGAACACCATATATTTT. This translates into CASSGGGNTIYF.

The genes are TRBV14 and TRBJ1-1; D not certain. V lost 1 base and J lost 4, with 13 bases in between. Germline CDR1 is SGHDN and CDR2 is FVKESK. The CDR3 covers 15 residues. CDR3 protein: CASSQVNSPGTEAFF. CDR3 in DNA: TGTGCCAGCAGCCAAGTTAACAGCCCGGGCACTGAAGCTTTCTTT.

The genes are TRBV4-1 and TRBJ2-1; 9 bases are shared with TRBD1. V was pared by 1 base and J by 4 bases, with 11 bases of the junction left unmatched. CDR3 length: 18 residues. Per the germline V gene, CDR1 is MGHRA and CDR2 is YSYEKL. The chain's CDR3 is CASSQGWKRTGVYNEQFF. CDR3 DNA: TGCGCCAGCAGCCAAGGATGGAAAAGGACAGGGGTGTACAATGAGCAGTTCTTC.

The V and J genes are TRBV6-5 and TRBJ2-3; D unclear. The V gene's germline CDR1 is MNHEY and CDR2 SVGAGI. This CDR3 region has 12 residues. Between the trimmed V and J ends, which lost 11 bases and 4 bases, there was a span of 13 bases. The DNA of the CDR3 is TGTGCCGCCAGAGAGGCACCAGATACGCAGTATTTT. It encodes CAAREAPDTQYF.

In nucleotides, the CDR3 is TGTGCCAGTAGCCCCCCCGGGCGGGGTAGCACAGATACGCAGTATTTT. Translation gives CASSPPGRGSTDTQYF. This chain connects TRBV19 to TRBJ2-3, with D possibly matching TRBD2 (6 bases). Trimming took off 6 bases at V and 0 bases at J, with 16 bases between the two ends. The CDR3 runs to 16 residues. Germline CDR1 LNHDA, CDR2 SQIVND (reference sequence). Full variable domain (missing parts from reference TRBV19 and TRBJ2-3): DGGITQSPKYLFRKEGQNVTLSCEQNLNHDAMYWYRQDPGQGLRLIYYSQIVNDFQKGDIAEGYSVSREKKESFPLTVTSAQKNPTAFYLCASSPPGRGSTDTQYFGPGTRLTVL.